Described below is a single TCR beta chain sequence and its context. This clonotype occurred many times. The specificity of this receptor is unknown. A read error may account for a junction end that differs from germline. The library was produced with 5' RACE. This sample was sequenced with a NextSeq 500. To correct for sequencing error and PCR bias, the TCR library protocol tagged individual cDNA molecules with unique molecular identifiers. Both TCR alpha and beta chains were sequenced, and tight co-correlation was observed between alpha and beta sequence abundances in each sample. Regarding the original processing steps: Decombinator V4 was used to annotate TCR sequences for V gene, J gene and CDR3. Expanded TCRs were defined as changing significantly between any two time points under a Poisson model with p below 0.0001. TCR abundances were normalised to the total number of TCRs sequenced in each sample and reported as counts per million. TRAV1-2 paired with TRAJ12, TRAJ20 or TRAJ33 defined MAIT TCRs, while TRAV10 paired with TRAJ18 defined iNKT TCRs. A search of VDJdb, accessed on 1 November 2021, was run for TCRs annotated to CMV, EBV and SARS-CoV-2, with TCRs annotated for multiple antigens excluded. Using fastp at Q25 and MiXCR, TCRdb reprocessed the public reads and kept productive beta chains. Entries are consolidated by CDR3 protein sequence, retaining the most common genes and DNA. TCRdb's processing, not the authors' own work, is the source of the V and J calls. Present in this sample are about 57,000 distinct CDR3 sequences, over 7.5% of which were seen just once. The top ten clonotypes cover around 8.3% of the sample.

These data come from a study of early T cells in non-severe SARS-CoV-2 infection (dated by TCRdb to about 2021). General notes on the study: Because TCR sequencing was done on bulk RNA from unsorted whole blood, the alpha and beta chains could not be paired.

Set within a cohort of healthcare workers in London, UK, this nested case-control study involved weekly PCR testing of nasopharyngeal swabs along with blood sampling. Healthcare workers were recruited during the week of the UK lockdown, between 23 and 31 March 2020, and followed weekly for up to about 15 weeks. For CDR1 and CDR2, the germline V gene lists SNHLY and FYNNEI. There are 13 amino acids in the CDR3, from cysteine to phenylalanine inclusive. The retained sequence is limited to the CDR3, 39 bases, with the frame set at the first base. General study outcomes and caveats: VDJdb matching was skewed toward anti-spike CD8 responses and likely underestimated virus-specific expansions by missing private and CD4 specificities.

Sequencing used whole blood. The rearrangement combines TRBV2 with TRBJ2-1; the D gene is unclear. This clonotype was obtained from an adult who was a healthcare worker with PCR-confirmed SARS-CoV-2 infection or an uninfected control (not recorded which). CDR3 region: CASIERLYNEQFF. The nucleotide sequence is TGTGCCAGCATTGAAAGGTTGTACAATGAGCAGTTCTTC.